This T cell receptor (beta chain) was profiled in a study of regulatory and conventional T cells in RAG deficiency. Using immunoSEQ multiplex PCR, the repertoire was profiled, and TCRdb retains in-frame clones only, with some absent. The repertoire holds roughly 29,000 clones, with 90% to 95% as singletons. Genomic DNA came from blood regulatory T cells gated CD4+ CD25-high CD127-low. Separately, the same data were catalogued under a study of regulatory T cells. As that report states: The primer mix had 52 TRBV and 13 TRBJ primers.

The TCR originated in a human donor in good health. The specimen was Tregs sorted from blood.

The CDR3 DNA reads as TGTGCCAGCTCACCATGGGACGGGACCTACGAGCAGTACTTC. Translating it yields CASSPWDGTYEQYF. The V call is TRBV18, the J call TRBJ2-7; D could derive from TRBD1 or TRBD2 (5 bases each). Trimming cost V 2 bases and J 2 bases, with 10 bases left between them. CDR3 length: 14 amino acids. Looked up from germline, CDR1 is KGHSH and CDR2 is LQKENI.